The T cell receptor (beta chain) described here comes from a study of cytomegalovirus exposure and HLA in healthy donors. For the study at large: As released early, the data held some 80 million unique TCRs from HLA-typed donors. Study-wide findings and caveats: 150 to 200 TCR beta chains were listed as cytomegalovirus-associated.

V shed 6 bases, J shed 5 bases, and the junction held 3 bases outside the gene matches. In germline, CDR1 is MGHDK, CDR2 SYGVNS. CDR3 size: 13 residues. 13 Jbeta primers and 60 Vbeta primers were used for the PCR. TCRdb's table, derived via immunoSEQ multiplex PCR, lists solely in-frame clones and lacks some. In the table there are 210,000 or so clones, roughly four fifths of which are singletons. For this clone: What it binds is not known.

V is TRBV25-1 and J is TRBJ1-1; 10 bases align to TRBD1. The source is a girl aged 2 to 9 in good health and CMV-seronegative. The sequencing sample was made of PBMCs. CDR3 protein: CASRGQGLTEAFF. DNA of the CDR3: TGTGCCAGCAGGGGACAGGGGCTTACTGAAGCTTTCTTT.